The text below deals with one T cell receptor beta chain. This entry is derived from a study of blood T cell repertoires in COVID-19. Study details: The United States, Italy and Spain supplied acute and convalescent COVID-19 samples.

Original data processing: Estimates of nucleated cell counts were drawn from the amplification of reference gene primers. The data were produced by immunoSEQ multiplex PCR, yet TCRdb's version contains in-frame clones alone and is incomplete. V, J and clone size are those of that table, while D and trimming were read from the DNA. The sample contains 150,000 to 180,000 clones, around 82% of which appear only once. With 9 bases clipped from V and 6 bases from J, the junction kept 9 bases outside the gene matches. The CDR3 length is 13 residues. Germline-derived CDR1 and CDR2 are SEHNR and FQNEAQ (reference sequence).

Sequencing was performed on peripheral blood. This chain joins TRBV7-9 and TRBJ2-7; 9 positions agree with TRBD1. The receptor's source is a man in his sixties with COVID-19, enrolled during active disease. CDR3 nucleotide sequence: TGTGCCAGGGGCGTGACAGGGGGTATCGAGCAGTACTTC. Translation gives CARGVTGGIEQYF.